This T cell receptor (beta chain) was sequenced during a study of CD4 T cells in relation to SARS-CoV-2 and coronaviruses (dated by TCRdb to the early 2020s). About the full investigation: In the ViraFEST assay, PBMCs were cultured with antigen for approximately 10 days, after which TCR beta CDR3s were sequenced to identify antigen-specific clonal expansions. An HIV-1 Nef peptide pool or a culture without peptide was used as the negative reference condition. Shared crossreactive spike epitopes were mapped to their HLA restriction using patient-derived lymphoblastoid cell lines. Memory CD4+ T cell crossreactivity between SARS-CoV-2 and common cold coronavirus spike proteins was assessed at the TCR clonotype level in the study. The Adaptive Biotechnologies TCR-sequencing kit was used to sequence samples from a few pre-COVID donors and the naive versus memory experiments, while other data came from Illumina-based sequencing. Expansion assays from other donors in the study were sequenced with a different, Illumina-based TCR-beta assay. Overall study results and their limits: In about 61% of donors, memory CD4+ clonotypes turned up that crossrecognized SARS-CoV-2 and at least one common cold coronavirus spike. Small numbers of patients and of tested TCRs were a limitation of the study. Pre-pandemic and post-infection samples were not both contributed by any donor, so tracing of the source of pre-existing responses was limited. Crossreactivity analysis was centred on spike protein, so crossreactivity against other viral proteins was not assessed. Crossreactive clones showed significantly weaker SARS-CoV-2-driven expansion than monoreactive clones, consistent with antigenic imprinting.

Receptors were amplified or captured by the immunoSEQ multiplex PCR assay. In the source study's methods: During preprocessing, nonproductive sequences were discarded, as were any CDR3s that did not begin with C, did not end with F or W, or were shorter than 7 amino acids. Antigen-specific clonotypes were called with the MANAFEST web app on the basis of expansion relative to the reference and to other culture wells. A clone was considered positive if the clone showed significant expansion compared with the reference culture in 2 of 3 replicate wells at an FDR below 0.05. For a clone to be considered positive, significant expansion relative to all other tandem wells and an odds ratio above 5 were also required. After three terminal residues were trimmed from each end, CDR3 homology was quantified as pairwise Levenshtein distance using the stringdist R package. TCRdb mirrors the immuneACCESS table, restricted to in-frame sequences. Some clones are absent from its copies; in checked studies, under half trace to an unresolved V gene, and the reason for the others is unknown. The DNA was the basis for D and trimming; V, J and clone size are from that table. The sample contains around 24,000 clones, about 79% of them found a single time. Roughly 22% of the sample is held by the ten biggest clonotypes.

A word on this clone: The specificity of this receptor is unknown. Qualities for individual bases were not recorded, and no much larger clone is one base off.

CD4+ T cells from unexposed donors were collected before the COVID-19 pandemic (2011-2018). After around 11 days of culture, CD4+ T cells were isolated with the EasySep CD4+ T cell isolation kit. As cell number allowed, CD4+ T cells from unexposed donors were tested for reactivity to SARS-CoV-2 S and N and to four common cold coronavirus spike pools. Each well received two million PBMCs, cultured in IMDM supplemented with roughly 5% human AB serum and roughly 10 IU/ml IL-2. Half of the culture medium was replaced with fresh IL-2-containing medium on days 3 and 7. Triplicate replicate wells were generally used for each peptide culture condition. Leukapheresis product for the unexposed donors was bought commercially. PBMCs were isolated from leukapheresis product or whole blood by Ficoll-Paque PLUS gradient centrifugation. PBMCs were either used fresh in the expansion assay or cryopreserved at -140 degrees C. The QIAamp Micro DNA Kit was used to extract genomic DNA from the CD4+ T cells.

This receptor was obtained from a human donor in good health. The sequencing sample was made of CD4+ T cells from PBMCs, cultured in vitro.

The CDR3 protein is CASSLNGLAGGRDTQYF. The nucleotide sequence reads as follows: TGTGCCAGCAGCTTAAACGGACTAGCGGGGGGGCGAGATACGCAGTATTTT. The chain is encoded by TRBV11-2 joined to TRBJ2-3, with 15 junctional bases fitting TRBD2. Taken from the germline V gene, the CDR1 and CDR2 loops are SGHAT and FQNNGV. From its cysteine to its phenylalanine, the CDR3 spans 17 amino acids. Of the read, only the CDR3 DNA is kept; its 51 bases are in frame from base 1. V is cut back by 2 bases and J by 5 bases, with 5 bases in the junction unmatched.